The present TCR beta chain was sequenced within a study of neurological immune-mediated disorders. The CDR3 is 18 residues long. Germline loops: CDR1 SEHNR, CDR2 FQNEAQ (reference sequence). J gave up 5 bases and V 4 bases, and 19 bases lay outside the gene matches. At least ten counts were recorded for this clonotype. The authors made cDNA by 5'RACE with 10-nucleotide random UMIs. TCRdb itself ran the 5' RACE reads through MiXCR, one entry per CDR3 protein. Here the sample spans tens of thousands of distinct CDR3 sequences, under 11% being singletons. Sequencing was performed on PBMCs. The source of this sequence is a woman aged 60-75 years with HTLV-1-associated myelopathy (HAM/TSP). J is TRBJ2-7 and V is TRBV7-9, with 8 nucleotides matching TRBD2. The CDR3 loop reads CASSSATLSGKTAHEQYF. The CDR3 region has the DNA TGTGCCAGCAGCTCCGCTACCCTTAGCGGGAAGACCGCCCACGAGCAGTACTTC.